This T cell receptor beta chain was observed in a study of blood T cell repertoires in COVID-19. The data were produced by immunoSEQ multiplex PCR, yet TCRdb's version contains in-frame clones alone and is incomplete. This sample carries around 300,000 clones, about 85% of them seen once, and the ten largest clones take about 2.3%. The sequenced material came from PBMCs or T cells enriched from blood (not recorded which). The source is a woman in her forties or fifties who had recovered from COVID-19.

The DNA of the CDR3 is TGTGCCAGCAGCCTTTCGACAGGAATGGCAACCGGGGAGCTGTTTTTT. Its protein product is CASSLSTGMATGELFF. The genes are TRBV11-2 and TRBJ2-2, with a tentative D call TRBD1 (6 bases). Trimming shortened V by 5 bases and J by 5 bases, and 18 bases separated the two germline ends. Germline V gene data show CDR1 as SGHAT and CDR2 as FQNNGV. This CDR3 region has 16 residues.